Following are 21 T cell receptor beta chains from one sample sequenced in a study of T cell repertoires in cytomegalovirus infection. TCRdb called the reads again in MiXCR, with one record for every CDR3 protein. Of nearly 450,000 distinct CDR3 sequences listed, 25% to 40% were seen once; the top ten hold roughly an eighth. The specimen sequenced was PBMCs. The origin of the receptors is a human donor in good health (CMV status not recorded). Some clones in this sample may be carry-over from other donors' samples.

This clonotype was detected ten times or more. DNA of the CDR3: TGTGCCAGCAGTTTGTCCGGACTGCTACAAGAGACCCAGTACTTC. Amino acid sequence: CASSLSGLLQETQYF. This chain joins TRBV6-6 and TRBJ2-5; D might be TRBD2 (5 bases). Germline-derived CDR1 and CDR2 are MNHNY and SVGAGI (reference sequence). The CDR3 consists of 15 residues. Trimming removed 4 bases from V and 2 bases from J, with 14 bases in between.

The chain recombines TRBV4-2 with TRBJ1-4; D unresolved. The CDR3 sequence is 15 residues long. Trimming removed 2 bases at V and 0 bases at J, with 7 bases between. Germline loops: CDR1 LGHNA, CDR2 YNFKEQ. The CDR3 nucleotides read TGTGCCAGCAGCCAAACGGTTTCAACTAATGAAAAACTGTTTTTT. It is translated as CASSQTVSTNEKLFF.

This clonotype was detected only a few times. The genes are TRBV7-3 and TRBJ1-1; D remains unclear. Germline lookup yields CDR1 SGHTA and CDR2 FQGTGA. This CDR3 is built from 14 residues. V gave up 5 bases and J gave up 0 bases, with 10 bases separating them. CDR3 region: CASSLSHLNTEAFF. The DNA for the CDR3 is TGTGCCAGCAGCCTCAGTCACCTGAACACTGAAGCTTTCTTT.

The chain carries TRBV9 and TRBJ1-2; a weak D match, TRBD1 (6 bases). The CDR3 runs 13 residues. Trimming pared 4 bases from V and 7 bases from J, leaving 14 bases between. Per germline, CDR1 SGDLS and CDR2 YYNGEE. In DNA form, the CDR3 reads TGTGCCAGCAGCAGTGGGGGCCCGGCTGGCTACACCTTC. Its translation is CASSSGGPAGYTF.

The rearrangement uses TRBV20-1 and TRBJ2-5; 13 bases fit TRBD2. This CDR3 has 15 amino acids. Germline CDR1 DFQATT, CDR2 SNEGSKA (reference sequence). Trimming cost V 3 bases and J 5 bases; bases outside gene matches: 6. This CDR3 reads CSASATTSGGETQYF. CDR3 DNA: TGCAGTGCTAGTGCAACGACTAGCGGGGGGGAGACCCAGTACTTC.

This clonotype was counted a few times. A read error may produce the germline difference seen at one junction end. The CDR3 nucleotides read TGCAGCGTTGAAGATCTTATGTTGGGACACCACTTC. The encoded protein is CSVEDLMLGHHF. This chain connects TRBV29-1 to TRBJ2-7, with D tentatively TRBD1 (6 bases). There are 12 residues in the CDR3. CDR1 SQVTM and CDR2 ANQGSEA come from the germline V gene.

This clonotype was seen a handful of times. DNA of the CDR3: TGTGCCAGCAGCAGCCCCGGGGGTGCGGCCAAAAACATTCAGTACTTC. Its protein is CASSSPGGAAKNIQYF. This chain links TRBV2 with TRBJ2-4, with TRBD2 as a possible D gene (6 bases). Per the germline V gene, CDR1 is SNHLY and CDR2 is FYNNEI. The CDR3 has 16 residues. Trimming took 6 bases from V and 1 from J, leaving 16 bases between them.

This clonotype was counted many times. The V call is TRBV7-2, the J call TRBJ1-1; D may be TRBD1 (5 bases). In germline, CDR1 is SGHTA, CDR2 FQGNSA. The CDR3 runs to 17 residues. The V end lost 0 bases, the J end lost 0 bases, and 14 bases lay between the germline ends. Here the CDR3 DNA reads TGTGCCAGCAGCTTAGCTCACGGGGGGACCTTGAACACTGAAGCTTTCTTT. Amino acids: CASSLAHGGTLNTEAFF.

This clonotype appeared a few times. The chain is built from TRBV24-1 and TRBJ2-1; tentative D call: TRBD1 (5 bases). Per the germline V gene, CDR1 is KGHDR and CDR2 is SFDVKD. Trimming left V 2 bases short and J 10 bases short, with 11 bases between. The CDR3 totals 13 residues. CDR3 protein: CATSDSGFREQFF. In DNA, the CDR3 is TGTGCCACCAGTGATTCAGGGTTTCGCGAGCAGTTCTTC.

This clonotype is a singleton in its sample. The CDR3 loop is CASSTYTTNEKLFF. The DNA of the CDR3 is TGTGCCAGCAGCACCTATACAACTAATGAAAAACTGTTTTTT. The chain couples TRBV5-6 to TRBJ1-4; D is uncertain. CDR3 length equals 14 residues. The germline V gene has CDR1 SGHDT and CDR2 YYEEEE. V gave up 4 bases and J gave up 0 bases, with 7 bases separating them.

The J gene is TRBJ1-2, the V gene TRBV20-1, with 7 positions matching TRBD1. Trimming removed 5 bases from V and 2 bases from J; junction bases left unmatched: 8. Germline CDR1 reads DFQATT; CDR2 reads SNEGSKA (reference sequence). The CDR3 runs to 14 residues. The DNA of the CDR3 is TGCAGTGCTGAGGAGGGGGCGCGCAACTATGGCTACACCTTC. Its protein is CSAEEGARNYGYTF.

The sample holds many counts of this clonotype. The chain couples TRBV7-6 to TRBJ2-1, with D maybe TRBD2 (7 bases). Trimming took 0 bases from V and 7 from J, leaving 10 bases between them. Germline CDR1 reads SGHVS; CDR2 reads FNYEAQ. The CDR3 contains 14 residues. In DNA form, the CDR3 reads TGTGCCAGCAGCTTAGCGGGGGGGCTGAATGAGCAGTTCTTC. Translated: CASSLAGGLNEQFF.

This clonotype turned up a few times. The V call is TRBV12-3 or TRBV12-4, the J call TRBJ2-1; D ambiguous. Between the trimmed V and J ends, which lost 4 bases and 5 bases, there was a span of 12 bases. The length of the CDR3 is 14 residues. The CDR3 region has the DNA TGTGCCAGCAGTTCCTCGTCACGGGACAATGAGCAGTTCTTC. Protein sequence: CASSSSSRDNEQFF.

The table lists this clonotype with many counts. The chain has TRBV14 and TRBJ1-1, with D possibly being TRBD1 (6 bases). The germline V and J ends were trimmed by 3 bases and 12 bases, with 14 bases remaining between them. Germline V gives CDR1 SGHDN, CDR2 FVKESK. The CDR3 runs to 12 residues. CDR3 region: CASSHPQGETFF. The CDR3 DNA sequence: TGTGCCAGCAGCCACCCACAGGGAGAGACTTTCTTT.

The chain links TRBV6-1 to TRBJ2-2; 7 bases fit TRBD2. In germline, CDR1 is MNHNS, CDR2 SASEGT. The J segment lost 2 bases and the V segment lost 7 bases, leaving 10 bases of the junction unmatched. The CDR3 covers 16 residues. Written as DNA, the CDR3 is TGTGCCAGCATCCTATGGGGGACTACAAACACCGGGGAGCTGTTTTTT. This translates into CASILWGTTNTGELFF.

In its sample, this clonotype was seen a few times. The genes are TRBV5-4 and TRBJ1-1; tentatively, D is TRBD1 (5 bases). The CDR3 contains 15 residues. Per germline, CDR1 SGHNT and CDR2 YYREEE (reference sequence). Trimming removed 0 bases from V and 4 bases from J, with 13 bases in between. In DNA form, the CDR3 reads TGTGCCAGCAGCTTGGGTGTGGGGCTCGGCACTGAAGCTTTCTTT. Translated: CASSLGVGLGTEAFF.

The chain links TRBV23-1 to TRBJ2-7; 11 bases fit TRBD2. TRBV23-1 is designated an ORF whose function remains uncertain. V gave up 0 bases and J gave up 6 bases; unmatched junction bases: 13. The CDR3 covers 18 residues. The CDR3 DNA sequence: TGCGCCAGCAGTCAATCCTTGTCGCCGGGACTAGCGGTTAGCGAGCAGTACTTC. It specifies CASSQSLSPGLAVSEQYF.

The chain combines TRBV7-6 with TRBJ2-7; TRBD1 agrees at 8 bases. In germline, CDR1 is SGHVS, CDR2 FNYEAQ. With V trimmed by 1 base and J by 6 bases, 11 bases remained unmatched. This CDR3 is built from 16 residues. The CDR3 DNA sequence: TGTGCCAGCAGCTTAGGCCCCTCCGGGACAGGCGGCGAGCAGTACTTC. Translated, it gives CASSLGPSGTGGEQYF.

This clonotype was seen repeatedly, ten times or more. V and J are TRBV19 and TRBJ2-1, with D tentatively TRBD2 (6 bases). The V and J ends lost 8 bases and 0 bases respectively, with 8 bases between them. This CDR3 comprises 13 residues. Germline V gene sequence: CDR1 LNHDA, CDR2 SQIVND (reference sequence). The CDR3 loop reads CASGGYSYNEQFF. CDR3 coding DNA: TGTGCCAGTGGGGGGTACTCCTACAATGAGCAGTTCTTC.

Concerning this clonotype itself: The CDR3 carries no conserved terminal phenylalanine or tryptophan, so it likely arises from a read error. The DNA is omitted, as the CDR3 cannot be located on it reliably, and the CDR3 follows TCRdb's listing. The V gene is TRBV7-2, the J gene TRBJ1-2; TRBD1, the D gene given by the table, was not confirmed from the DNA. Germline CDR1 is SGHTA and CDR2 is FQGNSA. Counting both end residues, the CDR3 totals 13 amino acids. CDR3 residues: CASSPGSFYGYTL.

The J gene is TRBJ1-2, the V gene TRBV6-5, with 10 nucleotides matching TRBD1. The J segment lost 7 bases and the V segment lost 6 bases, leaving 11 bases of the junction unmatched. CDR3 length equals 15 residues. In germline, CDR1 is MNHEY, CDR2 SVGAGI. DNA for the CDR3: TGTGCCAGCAGGTACGAGGGACAGGGGCCTTCTGGCTACACCTTC. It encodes CASRYEGQGPSGYTF.